These T cell receptor beta chains were read from a single sample in a study of T cells in Graves' hyperthyroidism and ophthalmopathy. TCRdb called the multiplex PCR reads again in MiXCR, with one record for every CDR3 protein. The table has 500,000 to 650,000 distinct CDR3 sequences, more than 15% seen once; the top ten hold 17%. Sequences were obtained from blood. Receptors were obtained from a woman aged 18-35 years with Graves' ophthalmopathy. Each CDR3 is given with its conserved first and last residue. The order of the fields is V gene, clone size, D gene, J gene, CDR3 protein, CDR3 DNA. A D gene is named only where the DNA matches it firmly. Clone size, where shown, is once, few, many, or a class for clones that have expanded.

TRBV7-2	many	.	TRBJ2-5	CASSPGRRGKTQYF	TGTGCCAGCAGTCCGGGACGGAGGGGGAAGACCCAGTACTTC
TRBV5-4	once	TRBD2	TRBJ2-7	CASSDTSGRSSYEQYF	TGTGCCAGCAGCGACACTAGCGGGAGGAGCTCCTACGAGCAGTACTTC
TRBV13	few	.	TRBJ1-2	CASSLPGALYGYTF	TGTGCCAGCAGCTTGCCAGGGGCTCTCTATGGCTACACCTTC
TRBV7-9	.	TRBD2	TRBJ2-2	CASEAGGPREGNTGELFF	TGTGCCAGCGAGGCGGGAGGGCCACGGGAAGGGAACACCGGGGAGCTGTTTTTT
TRBV2	.	.	TRBJ2-1	CASSGVATQFF	TGTGCCAGCAGTGGTGTAGCGACGCAGTTCTTC
TRBV7-9	many	TRBD2	TRBJ2-1	CASSTGTSGRPDNEQFF	TGTGCCAGCAGCACCGGGACTAGCGGGAGGCCAGACAATGAGCAGTTCTTC
TRBV6-5	many	.	TRBJ2-3	CASSYSGEKSITDTQYF	TGTGCCAGCAGTTACTCGGGGGAGAAATCTATCACAGATACGCAGTATTTT
TRBV5-4	.	.	TRBJ2-5	CASSLRTRTQETQYF	TGTGCCAGCAGCTTAAGGACTCGAACCCAAGAGACCCAGTACTTC
TRBV10-3	.	TRBD2	TRBJ2-1	CAISPTSGPYNEQFF	TGTGCCATTTCCCCGACTAGCGGGCCCTACAATGAGCAGTTCTTC
TRBV20-1	.	.	TRBJ2-2	CSARTPTRTTGELFF	TGCAGTGCTAGAACTCCCACGCGGACCACCGGGGAGCTGTTTTTT
TRBV28	few	.	TRBJ2-2	CASHGQNTGELFF	TGTGCCAGCCACGGGCAGAACACCGGGGAGCTGTTTTTT
TRBV29-1	.	.	TRBJ1-1	CSVVQENTEAFF	TGCAGCGTTGTGCAGGAGAACACTGAAGCTTTCTTT
TRBV4-1	few	TRBD1	TRBJ1-1	CASSQVGPQGADTEAFF	TGCGCCAGCAGCCAAGTGGGACCACAGGGGGCGGACACTGAAGCTTTCTTT
TRBV9	few	TRBD2	TRBJ2-7	CASGVAASGSYEQYF	TGTGCCAGCGGCGTAGCTGCTAGCGGGAGCTACGAGCAGTACTTC
TRBV9	few	TRBD1	TRBJ2-7	CASSPEGQPNEQYF	TGTGCCAGCAGCCCAGAGGGACAGCCGAACGAGCAGTACTTC
TRBV6-1	many	.	TRBJ1-1	CASRMKVNTEAFF	TGTGCCAGCAGGATGAAAGTGAACACTGAAGCTTTCTTT
TRBV12-3/TRBV12-4	many	.	TRBJ2-7	CASSLIGETGYEQYF	TGTGCCAGCAGTTTGATAGGGGAAACCGGCTACGAGCAGTACTTC
TRBV5-8	many	TRBD1	TRBJ2-1	CASSHTGGPSSYNEQFF	TGTGCCAGCAGCCATACAGGGGGCCCGAGCTCCTACAATGAGCAGTTCTTC
TRBV27	few	.	TRBJ2-2	CASSPRAPTGELFF	TGTGCCAGCAGTCCTCGGGCCCCCACCGGGGAGCTGTTTTTT
TRBV27	.	.	TRBJ2-7	CASSLSGLEYEQYF	TGTGCCAGCAGTTTATCGGGACTTGAGTACGAGCAGTACTTC
TRBV7-9	few	.	TRBJ2-6	CASSLRSSGANVLTF	TGTGCCAGCAGCCTACGTTCCTCTGGGGCCAACGTCCTGACTTTC
TRBV30	many	.	TRBJ1-2	CAWSGWEGDGYTF	TGTGCCTGGAGTGGCTGGGAAGGGGATGGCTACACCTTC
TRBV11-2	few	.	TRBJ2-5	CASSPRNQKETQYF	TGTGCCAGCAGCCCCAGGAACCAAAAAGAGACCCAGTACTTC
TRBV7-9	.	TRBD1	TRBJ2-7	CASSPGTGGTIEQYF	TGTGCCAGCAGCCCCGGGACAGGGGGGACGATCGAGCAGTACTTC
TRBV5-1	few	.	TRBJ2-2	CASSLPRTENTGELFF	TGCGCCAGCAGCTTGCCCAGGACAGAAAACACCGGGGAGCTGTTTTTT
TRBV4-3	.	.	TRBJ2-3	CASSQEMGASRSTDTQYF	TGCGCCAGCAGCCAAGAGATGGGTGCGAGTAGGAGCACAGATACGCAGTATTTT